A selection of T cell receptor beta chains follows, all from one sample in a study of neurological immune-mediated disorders. TCRdb reprocessed the 5' RACE reads with MiXCR, giving one entry per CDR3 protein. The sample lists tens of thousands of distinct CDR3 sequences; roughly 14% were seen once. The specimen was PBMCs. Receptor source: a woman aged 50 to 60 in good health. The CDR3 runs from the conserved cysteine through the conserved F or W.

V	J	CDR3
TRBV5-1	TRBJ1-1	CASSPQLVGEAFF
TRBV5-4	TRBJ1-2	CASSLAVKGDYGYTF
TRBV14	TRBJ2-3	CASSQRTGGGADTQYF
TRBV5-1	TRBJ2-1	CASSRGGEPYNEQFF
TRBV29-1	TRBJ1-2	CSVKEPRGIGYGYTF
TRBV20-1	TRBJ2-1	CSARIAPNSYNEQFF
TRBV7-9	TRBJ1-5	CASSIDRGRVQPQHF
TRBV24-1	TRBJ2-3	CATSDLGTGPGADTQYF
TRBV9	TRBJ1-1	CASSVGGATRSTEAFF
TRBV5-1	TRBJ2-5	CASSWRGEQETQYF
TRBV5-1	TRBJ2-2	CASSWAPGGEGTGELFF
TRBV7-3	TRBJ2-2	CASSLIGTGELFF
TRBV7-9	TRBJ1-5	CASSPPGGGNQPQHF
TRBV5-1	TRBJ2-1	CASSETGTYNEQFF
TRBV11-1	TRBJ2-1	CASSLLGRGRDEQFF
TRBV7-8	TRBJ1-4	CASSPWDPRAEKLFF